The sample holds many counts of the clone carrying this T cell receptor beta chain. Trimming left V 0 bases short and J 9 bases short, with 11 bases between. Germline V gene data show CDR1 as MNHEY and CDR2 as SVGAGI. The CDR3 is 13 amino acids. This entry belongs to a study of regulatory T cells in long-lasting Graves disease. Time point indicated: newly diagnosed GD, antithyroid drugs for less than 3 months. The TCR library used RNA extracted from PBMCs. Arm-PCR of CDR3 regions and iRepertoire HTBI primers were used to build TCR beta libraries. TCRdb passed the multiplex PCR reads through MiXCR, listing each CDR3 protein once. The data show around 320,000 distinct CDR3 sequences, over 15% seen once. This sample also appeared in a second study, on T cells in Graves' hyperthyroidism and ophthalmopathy.

The sample here was peripheral blood mononuclear cells (PBMCs), taken at new diagnosis, from a patient treated with antithyroid drugs. The clonotype originates from a man in his forties or fifties with Graves disease. This chain links TRBV6-5 with TRBJ1-1; D is undetermined. CDR3 sequence: CASSYSEGIKAFF. CDR3 sequence (DNA): TGTGCCAGCAGTTACTCAGAGGGAATAAAAGCTTTCTTT.